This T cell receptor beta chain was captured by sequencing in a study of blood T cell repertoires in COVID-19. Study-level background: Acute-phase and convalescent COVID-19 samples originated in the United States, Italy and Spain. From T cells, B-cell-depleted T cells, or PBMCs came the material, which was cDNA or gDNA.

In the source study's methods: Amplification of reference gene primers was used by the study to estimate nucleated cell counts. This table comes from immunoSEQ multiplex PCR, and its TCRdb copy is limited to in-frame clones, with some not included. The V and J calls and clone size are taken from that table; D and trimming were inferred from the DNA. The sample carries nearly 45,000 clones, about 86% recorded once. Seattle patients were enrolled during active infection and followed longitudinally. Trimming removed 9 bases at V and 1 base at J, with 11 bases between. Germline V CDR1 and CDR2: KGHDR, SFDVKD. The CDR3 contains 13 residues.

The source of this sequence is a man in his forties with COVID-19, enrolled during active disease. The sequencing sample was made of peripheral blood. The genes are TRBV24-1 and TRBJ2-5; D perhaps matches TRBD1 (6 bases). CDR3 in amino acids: CATGTGIQETQYF. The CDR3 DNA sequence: TGTGCCACCGGCACAGGGATCCAAGAGACCCAGTACTTC.